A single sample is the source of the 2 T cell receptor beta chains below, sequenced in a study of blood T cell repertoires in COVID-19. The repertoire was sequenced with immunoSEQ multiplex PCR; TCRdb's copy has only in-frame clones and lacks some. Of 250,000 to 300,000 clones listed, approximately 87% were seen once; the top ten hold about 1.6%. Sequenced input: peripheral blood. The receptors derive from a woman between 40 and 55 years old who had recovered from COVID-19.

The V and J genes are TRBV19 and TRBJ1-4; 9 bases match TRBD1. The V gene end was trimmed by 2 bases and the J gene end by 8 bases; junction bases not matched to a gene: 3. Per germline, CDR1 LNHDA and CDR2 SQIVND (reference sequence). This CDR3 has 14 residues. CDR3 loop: CASSILTGGEKLFF. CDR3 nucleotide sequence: TGTGCCAGTAGTATACTTACAGGGGGCGAAAAACTGTTTTTT. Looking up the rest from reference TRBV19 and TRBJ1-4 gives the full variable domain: DGGITQSPKYLFRKEGQNVTLSCEQNLNHDAMYWYRQDPGQGLRLIYYSQIVNDFQKGDIAEGYSVSREKKESFPLTVTSAQKNPTAFYLCASSILTGGEKLFFGSGTQLSVL.

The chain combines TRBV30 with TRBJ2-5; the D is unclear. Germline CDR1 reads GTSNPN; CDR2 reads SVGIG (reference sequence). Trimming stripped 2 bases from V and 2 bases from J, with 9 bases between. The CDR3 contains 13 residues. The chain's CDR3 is CAWSRGFQETQYF. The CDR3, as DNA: TGTGCCTGGAGTAGAGGATTTCAAGAGACCCAGTACTTC. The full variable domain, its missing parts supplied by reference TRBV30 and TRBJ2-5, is SQTIHQWPATLVQPVGSPLSLECTVEGTSNPNLYWYRQAAGRGLQLLFYSVGIGQISSEVPQNLSASRPQDRQFILSSKKLLLSDSGFYLCAWSRGFQETQYFGPGTRLLVL.